This note documents a single T cell receptor beta chain sequence. Antigen unknown. This same CDR3 is encoded by further DNA sequences in the sample. Data came from immunoSEQ multiplex PCR; TCRdb stores just in-frame clones and leaves some out. Of about 5,200 clones in the sample, roughly 74% were seen once. This sample was taken from a study of regulatory dendritic cells for organ transplantation. General study findings and limits: Naive T cells showed high diversity, memory cells less, memory CD8+ least. Memory CD8+ clonal expansion seemed more limited with regulatory than mature dendritic cells. Of resting T cell subsets, memory CD8+ had the most alloreactive clonotypes.

Sorted T cells were CFSE-labeled and cultured 5 days with allogeneic regulatory or mature dendritic cells at 1:10. Memory T cells were CD45RO+, naive were CD45RA+, sorted by FACS. Looked up from germline, CDR1 is MGHDK and CDR2 is SYGVNS. The CDR3 is 11 amino acids. V was trimmed by 7 bases and J by 8 bases, leaving 9 bases between them. The chain has TRBV25-1 and TRBJ1-3; D might be TRBD1 (5 bases). The receptor's source is a human donor in good health. Source material: memory CD8+ T cells from blood cultured with regulatory dendritic cells. Regarding subset: CD45RO+ memory T cells. CDR3 in DNA: TGTGCCAGCACCCCGGGGGACACCATATATTTT. This encodes CASTPGDTIYF. The full variable domain, in which reference TRBV25-1 and TRBJ1-3 provide the parts outside the CDR3, is EADIYQTPRYLVIGTGKKITLECSQTMGHDKMYWYQQDPGMELHLIHYSYGVNSTEKGDLSSESTVSRIRTEHFPLTLESARPSHTSQYLCASTPGDTIYFGEGSWLTVV.